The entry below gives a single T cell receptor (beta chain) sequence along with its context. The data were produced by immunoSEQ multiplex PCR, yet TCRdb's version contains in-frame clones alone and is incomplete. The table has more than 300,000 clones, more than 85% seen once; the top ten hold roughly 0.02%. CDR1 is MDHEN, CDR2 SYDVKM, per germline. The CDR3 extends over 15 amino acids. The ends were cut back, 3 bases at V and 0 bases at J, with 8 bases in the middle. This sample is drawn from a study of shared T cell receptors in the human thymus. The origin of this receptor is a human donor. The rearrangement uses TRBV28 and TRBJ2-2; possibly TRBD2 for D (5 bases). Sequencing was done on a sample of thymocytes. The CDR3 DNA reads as TGTGCCAGCAGTTTTCGCGGGTCGAACACCGGGGAGCTGTTTTTT. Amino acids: CASSFRGSNTGELFF.